This T cell receptor beta chain comes out of a study of cytomegalovirus exposure and HLA in healthy donors. Notes on the study in general: Reportedly, a later analysis found an Asian-associated ancestry cluster had fewer N-insertions than the roughly 630-donor mean. Accurate prediction of most subjects' HLA-A and HLA-B alleles from TCR beta sequences was reported. Later analysis identified several of the most significant clusters that appeared linked to common viral pathogens.

PCR involved 60 Vbeta and 13 Jbeta primers. Using immunoSEQ multiplex PCR, the repertoire was profiled, and TCRdb retains in-frame clones only, with some absent. The table has about 130,000 clones, roughly four fifths seen once. To note about this clone: The antigen remains unidentified.

There are 14 residues in the CDR3. V lost 0 bases to trimming and J lost 11 bases, with 17 bases between them. The germline gives CDR1 SGHDT, CDR2 YYEEEE. The chain links TRBV5-6 to TRBJ1-1; D is unclear. The TCR comes from a boy between 2 and 10 years old in good health and CMV-seronegative. The sequenced sample was PBMCs. CDR3 coding DNA: TGTGCCAGCAGCTTGGCAGGTAGGTATTTGTCGGCTTTCTTT. Amino acid sequence: CASSLAGRYLSAFF.